This is a list of T cell receptor beta chains from one sample in a study of blood T cell repertoires in COVID-19. Clones were sequenced by immunoSEQ multiplex PCR, and TCRdb holds only the in-frame ones, with some missing. The data hold tens of thousands of clones, with roughly four fifths observed a single time. The sequenced material came from peripheral blood. These receptors all come from a human donor in a cohort sampled during active COVID-19. Each CDR3 is given without its conserved first and last residue. D genes are given only for firm matches.

V gene: TRBV28; D gene: NA; CDR3 protein: ASSLGRQGRSAGELF
V gene: TRBV9; D gene: NA; CDR3 protein: ASSVAQGGTEAF
V gene: TRBV6-5; D gene: NA; CDR3 protein: ASLREGKGYGYT
V gene: TRBV5-8; D gene: TRBD1; CDR3 protein: ASSPQTGTETQY
V gene: TRBV24-1; D gene: NA; CDR3 protein: ATSPGQISTDTQY
V gene: TRBV7-9; D gene: NA; CDR3 protein: ASSLPRNEQF
V gene: TRBV29-1; D gene: NA; CDR3 protein: SVDNGYGGDTQY
V gene: TRBV5-1; D gene: TRBD1; CDR3 protein: ASSKTGGTETQY
V gene: TRBV3-1/TRBV3-2; D gene: NA; CDR3 protein: ASSQAGRYTGELF
V gene: TRBV5-4; D gene: NA; CDR3 protein: ASSLQGHGGNQPQH
V gene: TRBV6-5; D gene: NA; CDR3 protein: ASSYSSAYEQY
V gene: TRBV5-1; D gene: TRBD2; CDR3 protein: ASSLELAGGSEQF
V gene: TRBV19; D gene: NA; CDR3 protein: ASRRTGIGYT
V gene: TRBV18; D gene: NA; CDR3 protein: ASSPDRSNEKLF
V gene: TRBV2; D gene: NA; CDR3 protein: ASSEVAEVPDTQY
V gene: TRBV7-2; D gene: TRBD1; CDR3 protein: ASSLVTGQGSYT
V gene: TRBV10-3; D gene: TRBD1; CDR3 protein: AIASGTGVYEQY
V gene: TRBV18; D gene: TRBD1; CDR3 protein: ASSPPGQAEAF
V gene: TRBV9; D gene: TRBD1; CDR3 protein: ASSWTGDTEAF
V gene: TRBV29-1; D gene: NA; CDR3 protein: SVVDGGPYEQY
V gene: TRBV2; D gene: TRBD1; CDR3 protein: ASSPDRKRGGELF
V gene: TRBV29-1; D gene: TRBD1; CDR3 protein: SSRTGDTGELF
V gene: TRBV28; D gene: NA; CDR3 protein: ASRGSAVYEQY
V gene: TRBV28; D gene: NA; CDR3 protein: ASSSRDWYNEQF
V gene: TRBV6-5; D gene: NA; CDR3 protein: ASVQGGPYGYT
V gene: TRBV12-3/TRBV12-4; D gene: NA; CDR3 protein: ASSQTGGNTIY
V gene: TRBV5-8; D gene: TRBD2; CDR3 protein: ASSWELATIKGETQY
V gene: TRBV7-9; D gene: TRBD2; CDR3 protein: ASSLGSSGGEDTQY
V gene: TRBV15; D gene: TRBD1; CDR3 protein: ATSREYDRTGGQPQH
V gene: TRBV28; D gene: TRBD1; CDR3 protein: ASSARTGNTEAF
V gene: TRBV7-2; D gene: TRBD1; CDR3 protein: ASSQGGSPREAF
V gene: TRBV30; D gene: NA; CDR3 protein: AWTSGFLSYEQY
V gene: TRBV5-6; D gene: TRBD1; CDR3 protein: ASSSPWDSPTTYEQY
V gene: TRBV5-1; D gene: NA; CDR3 protein: ASSPTGRQSTKDTQY
V gene: TRBV5-1; D gene: TRBD1; CDR3 protein: ASSPGQSSLRGYT
V gene: TRBV27; D gene: TRBD2; CDR3 protein: ASSPKGLGRNEQF
V gene: TRBV3-1/TRBV3-2; D gene: TRBD1; CDR3 protein: ASSQVGQGRNSPLH
V gene: TRBV18; D gene: NA; CDR3 protein: ASSPGQNTEAF
V gene: TRBV15; D gene: NA; CDR3 protein: ATSRGLTSYNEQF
V gene: TRBV6-6; D gene: TRBD2; CDR3 protein: ASSLDGLAGVGTDTQY
V gene: TRBV21-1; D gene: NA; CDR3 protein: ASNEGVPYPSYEQY
V gene: TRBV18; D gene: TRBD1; CDR3 protein: ASSPPGPGTGVKGNTIY
V gene: TRBV3-1/TRBV3-2; D gene: NA; CDR3 protein: ASSQVGGPHYNEQF
V gene: TRBV6-5; D gene: NA; CDR3 protein: ASRDGGQPQH
V gene: TRBV5-1; D gene: TRBD1; CDR3 protein: ASSPWTGATTDTQY
V gene: TRBV19; D gene: TRBD2; CDR3 protein: ASSRRGSLYEQY
V gene: TRBV28; D gene: NA; CDR3 protein: ASSLPARVRSNQPQH
V gene: TRBV7-2; D gene: NA; CDR3 protein: ASSLATPVYNEQF
V gene: TRBV27; D gene: NA; CDR3 protein: ASSSYRGGNNQPQH
V gene: TRBV19; D gene: NA; CDR3 protein: ASKSADNSPLH
V gene: TRBV5-6; D gene: NA; CDR3 protein: ASSSWRSPRTDTQY
V gene: TRBV23-1; D gene: TRBD1; CDR3 protein: ASSQSQTGGDTDTQY
V gene: TRBV7-3; D gene: TRBD2; CDR3 protein: ASSPTGLAGGNEQF
V gene: TRBV6-5; D gene: NA; CDR3 protein: ASSYRGSYEQY
V gene: TRBV10-3; D gene: TRBD1; CDR3 protein: AFGQGRGNTIY